This TCR beta chain is from a study of cytomegalovirus exposure and HLA in healthy donors. Study background: A later analysis reported the same platform for the roughly 120 validation repertoires and the 666 first-cohort repertoires.

Data came from immunoSEQ multiplex PCR; TCRdb stores just in-frame clones and leaves some out. Of roughly 68,000 clones in the sample, 95% to 97% are singletons; the top ten hold under 2.5%. The V gene's germline CDR1 is LNHDA and CDR2 SQIVND (reference sequence). J lost 0 bases, V lost 5 bases, and 2 bases had no gene match. This CDR3 region has 14 residues. General study results and limits: Altogether, 164 TCR beta chains were recorded as cytomegalovirus-associated. According to a subsequent analysis, TCR clusters from the first cohort were inclined to appear together in the 120 or so validation repertoires.

Note on this clone: Its antigen is as yet unknown.

The rearrangement joins TRBV19 to TRBJ2-7, with TRBD2 identical over 9 bases. The receptor's source is a man in his late teens or twenties in good health and CMV-seronegative. Sequenced sample: PBMCs. DNA for the CDR3: TGTGCCAGTAGTCTTAGCGGGAGCTCCTACGAGCAGTACTTC. Translated: CASSLSGSSYEQYF. The full variable domain, with the rest looked up from reference TRBV19 and TRBJ2-7, is DGGITQSPKYLFRKEGQNVTLSCEQNLNHDAMYWYRQDPGQGLRLIYYSQIVNDFQKGDIAEGYSVSREKKESFPLTVTSAQKNPTAFYLCASSLSGSSYEQYFGPGTRLTVT.